The following is a T cell receptor (beta chain) sequence with its context. No antigen is known for it. The record originates from a study of cytomegalovirus exposure and HLA in healthy donors. Study findings and constraints: Analysis performed later found 16,000 or so TCR beta sequences associated with HLA alleles at 0.05 false discovery rate.

The PCR was carried out with 60 Vbeta primers and 13 Jbeta primers. Sequencing used immunoSEQ multiplex PCR; TCRdb keeps in-frame clones, though not all of them. This sample has roughly 90,000 clones, with 85% to 90% found just once. This receptor was taken from a man aged 18 to 29 in good health and CMV-seronegative. The source material was PBMCs.

The CDR3 region is CASSELTGSEAFF. DNA for the CDR3: TGTGCCAGCAGTGAATTGACAGGGTCTGAAGCTTTCTTT. V usage is TRBV25-1 and J usage is TRBJ1-1; TRBD1 aligns across 7 bases. V dropped 1 base and J dropped 6; count of bases not matched to a gene: 2. Germline CDR1 MGHDK, CDR2 SYGVNS. The length of the CDR3 is 13 residues. Based on the CDR3 plus reference TRBV25-1 and TRBJ1-1, the full variable domain is EADIYQTPRYLVIGTGKKITLECSQTMGHDKMYWYQQDPGMELHLIHYSYGVNSTEKGDLSSESTVSRIRTEHFPLTLESARPSHTSQYLCASSELTGSEAFFGQGTRLTVV.